These T cell receptor beta chains were read from a single sample in a study of cytomegalovirus exposure and HLA in healthy donors. Some clones are missing from TCRdb's copy, which holds only in-frame ones; the method was immunoSEQ multiplex PCR. The sample holds roughly 68,000 clones, under 96% seen once. Sequenced input: PBMCs. The receptors come from a woman aged 18-35 years in good health and CMV-seropositive. CDR3s include the opening cysteine and the closing phenylalanine or tryptophan. Each record gives: D gene, J gene, V gene, CDR3 DNA, CDR3 protein. The D gene is left open where the match is weak.

D gene: -
J gene: TRBJ2-1
V gene: TRBV4-3
CDR3 DNA: TGCGCCAGCAGCCACGACAGTTCCAATGAGCAGTTCTTC
CDR3 protein: CASSHDSSNEQFF

D gene: -
J gene: TRBJ2-1
V gene: TRBV28
CDR3 DNA: TGTGCCAGCAGACTTTACAATGAGCAGTTCTTC
CDR3 protein: CASRLYNEQFF

D gene: -
J gene: TRBJ1-3
V gene: TRBV28
CDR3 DNA: TGTGCCAGCAGTTTATTCCAGGGCTCTGGAAACACCATATATTTT
CDR3 protein: CASSLFQGSGNTIYF

D gene: TRBD1
J gene: TRBJ1-2
V gene: TRBV5-4
CDR3 DNA: TGTGCCAGCAGCCCGGAGAGTCGGACAGGGGAAGGCTACACCTTC
CDR3 protein: CASSPESRTGEGYTF

D gene: -
J gene: TRBJ2-1
V gene: TRBV21-1
CDR3 DNA: TGTGCCAGCAGCAAAGAGGCTAGCGGGAGTGGCAATGAGCAGTTCTTC
CDR3 protein: CASSKEASGSGNEQFF

D gene: TRBD2
J gene: TRBJ2-5
V gene: TRBV15
CDR3 DNA: TGTGCCACCAGCAGACCCGGGACTAGCGGGAGTCAGACCCAGTACTTC
CDR3 protein: CATSRPGTSGSQTQYF

D gene: -
J gene: TRBJ2-3
V gene: TRBV7-6
CDR3 DNA: TGTGCCAGCAGCCCCAAAGGGACTCCTCCAAGAGATACGCAGTATTTT
CDR3 protein: CASSPKGTPPRDTQYF

D gene: TRBD2
J gene: TRBJ2-5
V gene: TRBV11-3
CDR3 DNA: TGTGCCAGCAGCCCGGGACTAGCGGGATCAGAGACCCAGTACTTC
CDR3 protein: CASSPGLAGSETQYF

D gene: -
J gene: TRBJ2-2
V gene: TRBV9
CDR3 DNA: TGTGCCAGCAGCGTAGTCGGAGGCACCGGGGAGCTGTTTTTT
CDR3 protein: CASSVVGGTGELFF

D gene: TRBD2
J gene: TRBJ2-1
V gene: TRBV4-3
CDR3 DNA: TGCGCCAGCAGCCAAGAATGGGCTAGCGGGAAGCATGAGCAGTTCTTC
CDR3 protein: CASSQEWASGKHEQFF

D gene: -
J gene: TRBJ2-1
V gene: TRBV30
CDR3 DNA: TGTGCCTGGATAGGTGGGAGCTCGAAAGTCTACAATGAGCAGTTCTTC
CDR3 protein: CAWIGGSSKVYNEQFF

D gene: TRBD1
J gene: TRBJ1-4
V gene: TRBV6-1
CDR3 DNA: TGTGCCAGCAGTCGACAGGGCTCTAATGAAAAACTGTTTTTT
CDR3 protein: CASSRQGSNEKLFF

D gene: -
J gene: TRBJ1-3
V gene: TRBV19
CDR3 DNA: TGTGCCAGTAGTTCCCGACCGACAGTCTCTGGAAACACCATATATTTT
CDR3 protein: CASSSRPTVSGNTIYF

D gene: -
J gene: TRBJ2-7
V gene: TRBV30
CDR3 DNA: TGTGCCTGGAGTGTCCCTTCGGAGGCATTAGCCTACGAGCAGTACTTC
CDR3 protein: CAWSVPSEALAYEQYF

D gene: -
J gene: TRBJ1-1
V gene: TRBV5-4
CDR3 DNA: TGTGCCAGCAGCCTCCGGGTCCTAGGGAACACTGAAGCTTTCTTT
CDR3 protein: CASSLRVLGNTEAFF

D gene: TRBD2
J gene: TRBJ2-1
V gene: TRBV7-9
CDR3 DNA: TGTGCCAGCAGCTTAATTGGACTAGCGGGAGAAGAGCAGTTCTTC
CDR3 protein: CASSLIGLAGEEQFF

D gene: TRBD1
J gene: TRBJ1-2
V gene: TRBV18
CDR3 DNA: TGTGCCAGCTCACCTGACAGGGACGGTCTCGGAAGTGGCTACACCTTC
CDR3 protein: CASSPDRDGLGSGYTF

D gene: -
J gene: TRBJ2-3
V gene: TRBV7-9
CDR3 DNA: TGTGCCAGCAGCTTAGGGCTTACTCGGAGCAGCACAGATACGCAGTATTTT
CDR3 protein: CASSLGLTRSSTDTQYF

D gene: TRBD1
J gene: TRBJ2-7
V gene: TRBV6-1
CDR3 DNA: TGTGCCAGCAGTGAGTACAGGGGACCCTACGAGCAGTACTTC
CDR3 protein: CASSEYRGPYEQYF

D gene: TRBD2
J gene: TRBJ2-1
V gene: TRBV9
CDR3 DNA: TGTGCCAGCAGCGTAGGTCCTAGCGGGTACAATGAGCAGTTCTTC
CDR3 protein: CASSVGPSGYNEQFF

D gene: -
J gene: TRBJ1-2
V gene: TRBV11-2
CDR3 DNA: TGTGCCAGCAGCTCTCTCAAGGATGGTGCGGACTATGGCTACACCTTC
CDR3 protein: CASSSLKDGADYGYTF

D gene: TRBD2
J gene: TRBJ2-1
V gene: TRBV7-2
CDR3 DNA: TGTGCCAGCGGATCGTGGGGGCTAGCGGGAGACGATGAGCAGTTCTTC
CDR3 protein: CASGSWGLAGDDEQFF